Presented here are 14 T cell receptor beta chains from one specimen sequenced in a study of T cells after yellow fever vaccination. TCRdb reprocessed the 5' RACE reads with MiXCR, giving one entry per CDR3 protein. The sample holds some 100,000 distinct CDR3 sequences; about 7% are singletons and the top ten take over 2.5%. Sequenced here: CD4+ T cells sorted from PBMCs, sampled around 45 days after the first yellow fever vaccination. The receptors stem from a man between 18 and 29 years old who received the YFV17D yellow fever vaccine.

This chain uses TRBV12-3 or TRBV12-4 with TRBJ1-5, with D possibly TRBD1 on 5 matching bases. The CDR3 is 15 residues long. V was cut by 2 bases and J by 4 bases, with 12 bases left in between. The CDR3, as DNA: TGTGCCAGCAGTTTACGCAGGGCCAGTAATCAGCCCCAGCATTTT. This encodes CASSLRRASNQPQHF.

There are many counts of this clonotype. This rearrangement joins TRBV11-3 to TRBJ2-1; TRBD2 matches at 8 bases. Unmatched junction bases numbered 8, after V lost 4 bases and J lost 9 bases. The CDR3 has 14 residues. Germline V gene sequence: CDR1 SGHNT, CDR2 YENEEA. The CDR3 sequence is CASSSFGGGREQFF. CDR3 DNA sequence: TGTGCCAGCAGCTCTTTCGGGGGGGGACGTGAGCAGTTCTTC.

The chain employs TRBV11-3 and TRBJ2-1, with D possibly being TRBD2 (7 bases). V was pared by 3 bases and J by 9 bases, with 12 bases between. This CDR3 has 13 amino acids. The germline CDR1 and CDR2 sequences are SGHNT and YENEEA. CDR3 residues: CASSLNREGEQFF. The CDR3 nucleotides read TGTGCCAGCAGCTTGAACAGGGAGGGTGAGCAGTTCTTC.

The chain combines TRBV23-1 with TRBJ2-7; TRBD1 matches 7 bases. TRBV23-1 is assigned to the ORF class and has an uncertain function. J lost 2 bases, V lost 4 bases, and 5 bases had no gene match. This CDR3 has 14 residues. CDR3 amino acids: CASSRGGSPYEQYF. In DNA, the CDR3 is TGCGCCAGCAGTCGAGGGGGCAGTCCCTACGAGCAGTACTTC.

This clonotype was observed many times. The rearrangement joins TRBV25-1 to TRBJ2-3; TRBD2 matches at 12 bases. CDR3 length: 16 amino acids. J lost 2 bases, V lost 4 bases, and 4 bases had no gene match. CDR1 is MGHDK, CDR2 SYGVNS, per germline. The CDR3 DNA is TGTGCCAGCAGTGCCACTAGCGGGGGGCTCACAGATACGCAGTATTTT. This codes for CASSATSGGLTDTQYF.

This clonotype was counted at least ten times. The V gene is TRBV15, the J gene TRBJ2-5, with D tentatively TRBD1 (6 bases). Germline CDR1 reads LNHNV; CDR2 reads YYDKDF (reference sequence). The CDR3 covers 14 residues. Trimming shortened V by 0 bases and J by 3 bases, and 8 bases separated the two germline ends. The CDR3 sequence: CATSRDPGEETQYF. The CDR3 DNA reads as TGTGCCACCAGCAGAGATCCAGGGGAAGAGACCCAGTACTTC.

In this sample, this clonotype turned up many times. This chain's CDR3 is CASTRDMGSTEAFF. In nucleotides, the CDR3 is TGTGCCAGCACAAGGGACATGGGGTCCACTGAAGCTTTCTTT. V and J are TRBV6-1 and TRBJ1-1, with D perhaps matching TRBD1 (6 bases). Germline CDR1 MNHNS, CDR2 SASEGT. CDR3 length equals 14 residues. Trimming removed 7 bases at V and 4 bases at J, with 16 bases between.

V gene TRBV5-4 combines with J gene TRBJ2-5; 7 bases fit TRBD1. This CDR3 has 14 amino acids. Trimming took 5 bases from V and 5 from J; bases not matched to a gene: 9. The germline V gene has CDR1 SGHNT and CDR2 YYREEE (reference sequence). The CDR3 protein is CASSSRQGSETQYF. The DNA of the CDR3 is TGTGCCAGCAGTTCCCGACAGGGATCGGAGACCCAGTACTTC.

This clonotype was picked up a small number of times. The chain uses TRBV6-6 and TRBJ2-5; a possible D gene is TRBD2 (6 bases). With 11 bases removed from V and 1 base from J, the gap between germline ends came to 11 bases. The CDR3 totals 12 residues. Germline CDR1 and CDR2: MNHNY and SVGAGI (reference sequence). The CDR3 DNA reads TGTGCCTTGGGGAGGCCCCAAGAGACCCAGTACTTC. Translating it yields CALGRPQETQYF.

This clonotype was observed at least ten times. V gene TRBV20-1 combines with J gene TRBJ2-1; D is unresolved. The ends were cut back, 0 bases at V and 7 bases at J, with 10 bases in the middle. The CDR3 extends over 13 amino acids. The germline gives CDR1 DFQATT, CDR2 SNEGSKA (reference sequence). This CDR3 is CSARDSTANEQFF. The CDR3 DNA is TGCAGTGCTAGAGATAGTACAGCTAATGAGCAGTTCTTC.

This clonotype was found many times. This chain joins TRBV20-1 and TRBJ1-2; no clear D. The CDR3 runs to 15 residues. The germline V gene encodes CDR1 DFQATT and CDR2 SNEGSKA (reference sequence). The germline V and J ends were trimmed by 3 bases and 2 bases, with 16 bases remaining between them. The DNA for the CDR3 is TGCAGTGCTAGTTTACACCCCAGCGCCAACTATGGCTACACCTTC. This encodes CSASLHPSANYGYTF.

This clonotype was detected ten times or more. The chain links TRBV7-9 to TRBJ2-5; D gene uncertain. Germline-derived CDR1 and CDR2 are SEHNR and FQNEAQ (reference sequence). CDR3 size: 15 residues. The V gene lost 0 bases and the J gene lost 4 bases, with 12 bases spanning the gap. The CDR3 DNA reads TGTGCCAGCAGCTTAGCGCTCTTGGGATTAGAGACCCAGTACTTC. Protein product: CASSLALLGLETQYF. Complete variable domain (other parts from reference TRBV7-9 and TRBJ2-5): DTGVSQNPRHKITKRGQNVTFRCDPISEHNRLYWYRQTLGQGPEFLTYFQNEAQLEKSRLLSDRFSAERPKGSFSTLEIQRTEQGDSAMYLCASSLALLGLETQYFGPGTRLLVL.

This clonotype appeared many times. The V call is TRBV7-9, the J call TRBJ1-2; D is undetermined. V was pared by 1 base and J by 9 bases, with 3 bases between. The CDR3 has 10 amino acids. Germline lookup yields CDR1 SEHNR and CDR2 FQNEAQ (reference sequence). For the CDR3, the DNA is TGTGCCAGCAGCTTAGAACGCTACACCTTC. Amino acid sequence: CASSLERYTF.

This clonotype came up many times. The rearrangement joins TRBV5-1 to TRBJ2-5, with 7 positions matching TRBD2. The CDR3 is 14 amino acids. In germline, CDR1 is SGHRS, CDR2 YFSETQ. V was clipped by 6 bases and J by 5 bases; unmatched bases: 10. The CDR3 loop is CASTPAGERETQYF. CDR3 nucleotides: TGCGCCAGCACCCCGGCGGGGGAGAGGGAGACCCAGTACTTC.